The next 20 T cell receptor beta chains were all read from a single sample in a study of blood T cell repertoires in COVID-19. Assay used: immunoSEQ multiplex PCR; TCRdb lists only in-frame clones, some missing. The top ten hold 7.5% to 9% of the sample, which has fewer than 70,000 clones, 80% to 85% seen once. The sequencing sample was made of peripheral blood. These receptors were taken from a man in his forties or fifties with active COVID-19.

This chain joins TRBV6-1 and TRBJ2-7; D possibly corresponds to TRBD1 (5 bases). Trimming pared 3 bases from V and 0 bases from J, leaving 9 bases between. The length of the CDR3 is 14 residues. The germline gives CDR1 MNHNS, CDR2 SASEGT. The CDR3 region is CASSEWTSSYEQYF. The CDR3 DNA reads as TGTGCCAGCAGTGAGTGGACAAGCTCCTACGAGCAGTACTTC.

Here the CDR3 reads CASSYRGGYEQYF. The CDR3 DNA follows: TGTGCCAGCAGTTACCGGGGGGGCTACGAGCAGTACTTC. This chain uses TRBV6-5 with TRBJ2-7; TRBD2 aligns across 8 bases. The trim removed 2 bases at V and 3 bases at J, leaving 0 bases unmatched. The CDR3 covers 13 residues. Germline CDR1 MNHEY, CDR2 SVGAGI.

The chain couples TRBV6-5 to TRBJ1-6; 7 bases line up with TRBD1. Germline CDR1 MNHEY, CDR2 SVGAGI. With V trimmed by 6 bases and J by 10 bases, 9 bases remained unmatched. The CDR3 totals 14 residues. CDR3 region: CASRRDRVESPLHF. The CDR3 DNA sequence: TGTGCCAGCAGGCGAGACAGGGTAGAATCACCCCTCCACTTT.

The chain is built from TRBV5-1 and TRBJ1-4, with TRBD1 as a possible D gene (5 bases). There are 16 residues in the CDR3. CDR1 is SGHRS and CDR2 is YFSETQ in the germline V gene. V lost 4 bases to trimming and J lost 0 bases, with 13 bases between them. The CDR3 DNA is TGCGCCAGCAGCCATGGGGCCCTTGCAACTAATGAAAAACTGTTTTTT. Amino acid sequence: CASSHGALATNEKLFF.

This clone occurred once. The J gene is TRBJ2-7, the V gene TRBV6-6; D gene ambiguous. V gave up 6 bases and J gave up 3 bases, with 6 bases separating them. Germline values: CDR1 MNHNY, CDR2 SVGAGI (reference sequence). This CDR3 is built from 11 residues. The CDR3 DNA reads TGTGCCAGCAGACACAGCTACGAGCAGTACTTC. Protein: CASRHSYEQYF.

V is TRBV28 and J is TRBJ2-5, with D perhaps TRBD1 (6 bases). Germline CDR1 and CDR2: MDHEN and SYDVKM. The V end lost 5 bases, the J end lost 4 bases, and 8 bases lay between the germline ends. The CDR3 contains 12 residues. The CDR3 spells CASSVGGETQYF. The DNA for the CDR3 is TGTGCCAGCAGTGTAGGGGGAGAGACCCAGTACTTC.

The genes are TRBV28 and TRBJ1-4; 7 positions agree with TRBD1. J gave up 6 bases and V 2 bases, and 3 bases lay outside the gene matches. Per the germline V gene, CDR1 is MDHEN and CDR2 is SYDVKM. The CDR3 loop spans 14 amino acids. DNA of the CDR3: TGTGCCAGCAGTTTACGACAGGGCCATGAAAAACTGTTTTTT. Amino acids: CASSLRQGHEKLFF.

The V gene is TRBV27, the J gene TRBJ2-3; possibly TRBD1 for D (6 bases). The V end was cut by 5 bases, the J end by 4 bases, with 7 bases between. The CDR3 is made up of 12 amino acids. The germline gives CDR1 MNHEY, CDR2 SMNVEV (reference sequence). The CDR3 loop reads CASSTGPDTQYF. CDR3 nucleotides: TGTGCCAGCAGTACAGGGCCAGATACGCAGTATTTT.

The V call is TRBV29-1, the J call TRBJ2-5, with D perhaps TRBD2 (6 bases). In germline, CDR1 is SQVTM, CDR2 ANQGSEA. V shed 6 bases and J shed 4 bases, with 12 bases lying between them. The CDR3 has 12 residues. The CDR3 sequence: CSVRVGGETQYF. The CDR3 DNA follows: TGCAGCGTGAGGGTCGGGGGAGAGACCCAGTACTTC.

The rearrangement joins TRBV13 to TRBJ2-3, with 11 nucleotides matching TRBD1. Germline V gives CDR1 PRHDT, CDR2 FYEKMQ (reference sequence). This CDR3 has 14 amino acids. Germline trimming cut 10 bases from V and 1 base from J; bases unmatched to any gene: 4. In nucleotides, the CDR3 is TGTGCCACGGGGACAGGGGGAGGCACAGATACGCAGTATTTT. Residues: CATGTGGGTDTQYF.

The chain recombines TRBV30 with TRBJ1-5; D gene unclear. This CDR3 is 13 amino acids long. Germline assignment: CDR1 GTSNPN and CDR2 SVGIG (reference sequence). V was clipped by 2 bases and J by 8 bases, with 13 bases between them. The CDR3, as DNA: TGTGCCTGGAGTTCTATGGTCGCGGAGCCCCAGCATTTT. It yields the protein CAWSSMVAEPQHF.

For this clone: Different DNA sequences within this sample yield the same CDR3. This chain uses TRBV29-1 with TRBJ2-3; D uncertain. Trimming cost V 4 bases and J 0 bases, with 8 bases left between them. The CDR3 contains 13 residues. Per germline, CDR1 SQVTM and CDR2 ANQGSEA. The CDR3 is CSVVRPSTDTQYF. The CDR3 DNA is TGCAGCGTTGTCCGTCCTAGCACAGATACGCAGTATTTT.

This clone was counted once. The V gene is TRBV5-4, the J gene TRBJ2-3; D remains unclear. The CDR3 has 15 residues. Between the trimmed V and J ends, which lost 4 bases and 1 base, there was a span of 13 bases. Germline assignment: CDR1 SGHNT and CDR2 YYREEE (reference sequence). CDR3 nucleotides: TGTGCCAGCAGCCCCGAGTATTCTCGCACAGATACGCAGTATTTT. The encoded protein is CASSPEYSRTDTQYF. Variable domain in full (rest from reference TRBV5-4 and TRBJ2-3): ETGVTQSPTHLIKTRGQQVTLRCSSQSGHNTVSWYQQALGQGPQFIFQYYREEENGRGNFPPRFSGLQFPNYSSELNVNALELDDSALYLCASSPEYSRTDTQYFGPGTRLTVL.

This chain connects TRBV5-6 to TRBJ2-7, with D uncertain. The germline gives CDR1 SGHDT, CDR2 YYEEEE. The CDR3 is 11 residues long. Trimming left V 3 bases short and J 2 bases short, with 3 bases between. The CDR3: CASSSTYEQYF. As DNA, the CDR3 is TGTGCCAGCAGCTCAACCTACGAGCAGTACTTC.

The V and J genes are TRBV30 and TRBJ1-6, with D possibly matching TRBD1 (5 bases). CDR3 length: 16 amino acids. Germline loops: CDR1 GTSNPN, CDR2 SVGIG (reference sequence). The germline V and J ends were trimmed by 0 bases and 8 bases, with 17 bases remaining between them. The DNA of the CDR3 is TGTGCCTGGAGTGTACTTCGCCAGGGCAGTTATTCACCCCTCCACTTT. The encoded protein is CAWSVLRQGSYSPLHF.

In this sample, this clone turned up a few times. This chain links TRBV7-9 with TRBJ1-3; the match to TRBD1 covers 7 bases. This CDR3 comprises 14 residues. V lost 2 bases, J lost 2 bases, and 0 bases stayed unmatched. CDR1 and CDR2 (germline): SEHNR, FQNEAQ (reference sequence). CDR3 sequence: CASSLTGAGNTIYF. CDR3 DNA: TGTGCCAGCAGCTTAACAGGGGCTGGAAACACCATATATTTT.

This clone was seen a single time. V and J are TRBV6-2 or TRBV6-3 and TRBJ1-4; D not certain. CDR1 and CDR2 (germline): MNHEY, SVGEGT. Trimming took 6 bases from V and 6 from J, leaving 8 bases between them. The CDR3 length is 12 residues. The CDR3, as DNA: TGTGCCAGCAGCCCGTCGGATGAAAAACTGTTTTTT. Encoded protein: CASSPSDEKLFF.

This clone was found a few times. This chain connects TRBV4-2 to TRBJ2-2; 7 nucleotides agree with TRBD2. CDR1 is LGHNA and CDR2 is YNFKEQ in the germline V gene. V was pared by 4 bases and J by 7 bases, with 12 bases of the junction left unmatched. This CDR3 is built from 16 residues. The CDR3 sequence is CASSPRGGRANGELFF. Here the CDR3 DNA reads TGTGCCAGCAGCCCTCGTGGAGGGAGGGCCAACGGGGAGCTGTTTTTT.

The V and J genes are TRBV27 and TRBJ2-7; D is perhaps TRBD1 (6 bases). V shed 5 bases and J shed 0 bases, with 11 bases lying between them. The germline CDR1 and CDR2 sequences are MNHEY and SMNVEV (reference sequence). This CDR3 comprises 14 residues. CDR3: CASSVTGSSYEQYF. The CDR3 DNA follows: TGTGCCAGCAGTGTCACAGGGAGCTCCTACGAGCAGTACTTC.

The rearrangement uses TRBV11-2 and TRBJ1-6, with 8 nucleotides matching TRBD1. CDR1 is SGHAT and CDR2 is FQNNGV in the germline V gene. J lost 2 bases, V lost 7 bases, and 7 bases had no gene match. This CDR3 has 16 residues. The CDR3 sequence is CASKSGQGAYNSPLHF. CDR3 DNA: TGTGCCAGCAAATCCGGACAGGGCGCCTATAATTCACCCCTCCACTTT.